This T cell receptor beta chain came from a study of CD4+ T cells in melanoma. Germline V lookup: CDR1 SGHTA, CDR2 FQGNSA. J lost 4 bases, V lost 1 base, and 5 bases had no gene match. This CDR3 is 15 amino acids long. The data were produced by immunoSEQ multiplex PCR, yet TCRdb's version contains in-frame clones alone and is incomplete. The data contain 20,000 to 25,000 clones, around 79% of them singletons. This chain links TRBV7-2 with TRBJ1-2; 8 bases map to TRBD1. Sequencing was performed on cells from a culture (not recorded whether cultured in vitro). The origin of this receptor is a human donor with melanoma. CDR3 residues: CASSLDGRGLYGYTF. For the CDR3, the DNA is TGTGCCAGCAGCTTAGATGGCAGGGGGCTCTATGGCTACACCTTC.